This T cell receptor beta chain is from a study of cytomegalovirus exposure and HLA in healthy donors. Study conclusions and caveats: According to the study, 160 or so TCR beta chains were cytomegalovirus-associated.

A remark on this clone: What it binds is unknown.

Trimming cost V 7 bases and J 4 bases, with 11 bases left between them. The CDR3 has 12 residues. Germline-derived CDR1 and CDR2 are SEHNR and FQNEAQ (reference sequence). The primer mix had 60 Vbeta and 13 Jbeta primers. The table came from immunoSEQ multiplex PCR; TCRdb's copy has only in-frame clones and leaves some out. Among some 120,000 clones, 80% were seen once, and the ten largest hold about 3.3%. Input material: PBMCs. The chain links TRBV7-9 to TRBJ2-7; D not certain. The TCR originated in a male donor in good health and CMV-seronegative. CDR3 nucleotide sequence: TGTGCCAGCACGGGTACGTTTTACGAGCAGTACTTC. This gives the protein CASTGTFYEQYF.